This is a list of T cell receptor beta chains from one sample in a study of Graves' ophthalmopathy and Graves' hyperthyroidism. Via MiXCR, TCRdb re-called the multiplex PCR reads, giving one row per CDR3 protein. This sample has almost 750,000 distinct CDR3 sequences; approximately 40% occur once, and the top ten carry 40% to 45%. What was sequenced was peripheral blood. The receptors stem from an adult man with Graves' ophthalmopathy. Both conserved end residues are part of each CDR3. A D gene is named only where the DNA matches it firmly. Expanded clones are given a class, and other clones once, few, many or no size at all.

j_call: TRBJ2-2; d_call: TRBD1; v_call: TRBV10-3; clone_size: many; cdr3_aa: CAISVTGGLGTGELFF; cdr3_nt: TGTGCCATCAGTGTGACAGGGGGCTTGGGCACCGGGGAGCTGTTTTTT
j_call: TRBJ2-5; d_call: -; v_call: TRBV5-1; clone_size: -; cdr3_aa: CASSARFQETQYF; cdr3_nt: TGCGCCAGCAGCGCGCGCTTCCAAGAGACCCAGTACTTC
j_call: TRBJ1-3; d_call: -; v_call: TRBV29-1; clone_size: many; cdr3_aa: CSVDKTGSGNTIYF; cdr3_nt: TGCAGCGTTGATAAGACGGGCTCTGGAAACACCATATATTTT
j_call: TRBJ2-7; d_call: -; v_call: TRBV12-3/TRBV12-4; clone_size: few; cdr3_aa: CASSLFVAYEQYF; cdr3_nt: TGTGCCAGCAGTTTATTTGTGGCCTACGAGCAGTACTTC
j_call: TRBJ1-4; d_call: -; v_call: TRBV5-1; clone_size: -; cdr3_aa: CASSLAGEDGEKLFF; cdr3_nt: TGCGCCAGCAGCTTGGCCGGGGAGGATGGTGAAAAACTGTTTTTT
j_call: TRBJ2-7; d_call: -; v_call: TRBV7-2; clone_size: -; cdr3_aa: CASSLVVGPNYEQYF; cdr3_nt: TGTGCCAGCAGCTTAGTCGTAGGTCCCAACTACGAGCAGTACTTC
j_call: TRBJ2-2; d_call: -; v_call: TRBV7-9; clone_size: -; cdr3_aa: CATGGPGELFF; cdr3_nt: TGTGCCACGGGGGGCCCCGGGGAGCTGTTTTTT
j_call: TRBJ1-3; d_call: TRBD1; v_call: TRBV7-8; clone_size: -; cdr3_aa: CASSRWTGAFSGNTIYF; cdr3_nt: TGTGCCAGCAGCCGCTGGACAGGGGCTTTCTCTGGAAACACCATATATTTT
j_call: TRBJ2-5; d_call: TRBD2; v_call: TRBV10-2; clone_size: many; cdr3_aa: CASSGTSGTAETQYF; cdr3_nt: TGCGCCAGCAGTGGGACTAGCGGGACCGCGGAGACCCAGTACTTC
j_call: TRBJ1-3; d_call: TRBD1; v_call: TRBV20-1; clone_size: -; cdr3_aa: CSASDGDRGLGNTIYF; cdr3_nt: TGCAGTGCTAGTGACGGGGACAGGGGGCTTGGAAACACCATATATTTT
j_call: TRBJ2-5; d_call: -; v_call: TRBV10-3; clone_size: -; cdr3_aa: CAISPGPGQETQYF; cdr3_nt: TGTGCCATCAGTCCCGGGCCCGGCCAAGAGACCCAGTACTTC
j_call: TRBJ1-1; d_call: -; v_call: TRBV7-3; clone_size: -; cdr3_aa: CASSSTGALNSEAFF; cdr3_nt: TGTGCCAGCAGCTCGACGGGGGCCCTTAACAGTGAAGCTTTCTTT